The sequence of this TCR beta chain was determined in a study of regulatory T cells in long-lasting Graves disease. Regarding time point: newly diagnosed GD, antithyroid drugs for less than 3 months. From RNA extracted from PBMCs, the TCR library was made. CDR3-region Arm-PCR and iRepertoire HTBI primers produced the TCR beta libraries. MiXCR, run by TCRdb on the multiplex PCR reads, gives a single entry per CDR3 protein. The sample includes about 430,000 distinct CDR3 sequences, 15% seen only once; the top ten take about 8.2%. This clonotype was observed at least ten times. The junction departs from the called germline gene at one end, perhaps through a read error. Germline assignment: CDR1 SGHTA and CDR2 FQGNSA. This CDR3 contains 14 residues. These sequences were also reported in another study, on T cells in Graves' hyperthyroidism and ophthalmopathy.

The specimen was peripheral blood mononuclear cells (PBMCs), collected at new diagnosis, from a patient treated with antithyroid drugs. The V call is TRBV7-2, the J call TRBJ1-3; D gene ambiguous. This receptor was obtained from a woman between 35 and 50 years old with Graves disease. In DNA form, the CDR3 reads TGTGCCAGCAGCTTAGCGACTGGAAACACCATAGGCAATTTT. Translating it yields CASSLATGNTIGNF.